The T cell receptor (beta chain) under discussion was sequenced for a study of blood T cells in healthy people across ages. At least ten counts were recorded for this clonotype. The antigen remains unidentified. The junction does not match germline at one end; this may be a read error. The CDR3 is 13 residues long. A J-beta primer mix and a sample-barcoded 5' primer were used in a second PCR of about 7 to 11 cycles. TCRdb processed the 5' RACE reads anew with MiXCR; each CDR3 protein has one entry. The profile shows about 720,000 distinct CDR3 sequences, 20% to 25% of them singletons. Study-level findings and limits: Older age went with lower TCR beta diversity per million T cells, in a roughly linear way.

This chain links TRBV12-3 or TRBV12-4 with TRBJ2-5; D is ambiguous. The sample was blood. The TCR was taken from a man in his 70s in good health. Here the CDR3 reads CASSLGSQETQYF. For the CDR3, the DNA is TGCGCCAGCAGCCTGGGGTCTCAAGAGACCCAGTACTTC.